This entry lists 14 T cell receptor beta chains sequenced from one sample in a study of cytomegalovirus exposure and HLA in healthy donors. The data were produced by immunoSEQ multiplex PCR, yet TCRdb's version contains in-frame clones alone and is incomplete. Altogether about 130,000 clones are present, more than 70% being singletons, with the ten largest covering 1.4%. The specimen sequenced was PBMCs. These TCRs come from a young man in good health and CMV-seronegative.

This chain connects TRBV5-1 to TRBJ1-5; TRBD1 is a possible D gene (5 bases). This CDR3 is 13 amino acids long. Germline V gene data show CDR1 as SGHRS and CDR2 as YFSETQ. V lost 5 bases, J lost 4 bases, and 10 bases lay in between. The CDR3 spells CASSQGDNQPQHF. Here the CDR3 DNA reads TGCGCCAGCAGTCAAGGGGATAATCAGCCCCAGCATTTT.

The chain uses TRBV10-3 and TRBJ1-6, with D possibly TRBD1 on 6 matching bases. Trimming took 5 bases from V and 5 from J, leaving 16 bases between them. This CDR3 contains 16 residues. Per germline, CDR1 ENHRY and CDR2 SYGVKD. CDR3: CAISPTGLDHNSPLHF. CDR3 DNA: TGTGCCATCAGTCCGACAGGTTTGGACCATAATTCACCCCTCCACTTT.

In DNA form, the CDR3 reads TGTGCCAGCAGCCTGCTCCGGACCCGGACACTTCAAGAGACCCAGTACTTC. Protein: CASSLLRTRTLQETQYF. The J gene is TRBJ2-5, the V gene TRBV7-9, with D maybe TRBD1 (5 bases). The CDR3 is 17 amino acids. Germline V lookup: CDR1 SEHNR, CDR2 FQNEAQ (reference sequence). V was clipped by 5 bases and J by 2 bases, with 21 bases between them.

The chain employs TRBV4-1 and TRBJ2-2; D is unclear. The germline V gene has CDR1 MGHRA and CDR2 YSYEKL. The CDR3 is 12 amino acids. V was pared by 6 bases and J by 6 bases, with 8 bases between. The DNA for the CDR3 is TGCGCCAGCAGAAACAGAGCCGGGGAGCTGTTTTTT. Translated, it gives CASRNRAGELFF.

This clone was seen a single time. This chain joins TRBV4-1 and TRBJ1-3; TRBD1 agrees at 7 bases. This CDR3 has 17 residues. V lost 2 bases to trimming and J lost 3 bases; unmatched junction nucleotides: 10. Germline-derived CDR1 and CDR2 are MGHRA and YSYEKL. The CDR3, as DNA: TGCGCCAGCAGCCAACCTATCGGGACAGAGGGTGGAAACACCATATATTTT. Translating it yields CASSQPIGTEGGNTIYF.

This clone is a singleton in its sample. The chain is built from TRBV6-4 and TRBJ2-6; possible D gene TRBD2, 5 bases. The ends were cut back, 3 bases at V and 4 bases at J, with 7 bases in the middle. The CDR3 sequence is 14 residues long. Germline V lookup: CDR1 MRHNA, CDR2 SNTAGT. The CDR3 DNA reads TGTGCCAGCAGTGAGAGGGCCGGGGCCAACGTCCTGACTTTC. Protein: CASSERAGANVLTF.

The rearrangement uses TRBV4-1 and TRBJ2-2; 12 positions match TRBD2. This CDR3 is built from 19 residues. Germline CDR1 reads MGHRA; CDR2 reads YSYEKL. V dropped 1 base and J dropped 4; count of bases not matched to a gene: 10. The CDR3 region is CASSQGTTSGGDGTGELFF. CDR3 nucleotide sequence: TGCGCCAGCAGCCAAGGCACGACTAGCGGGGGCGATGGCACCGGGGAGCTGTTTTTT.

This chain joins TRBV13 and TRBJ1-2; TRBD1 agrees at 8 bases. This CDR3 has 13 residues. Per germline, CDR1 PRHDT and CDR2 FYEKMQ (reference sequence). Trimming took 5 bases from V and 4 from J; bases not matched to a gene: 3. In nucleotides, the CDR3 is TGTGCCAGCAGCAGGACAGGGCTCTATGGCTACACCTTC. Its protein product is CASSRTGLYGYTF.

The CDR3 nucleotides read TGTGCCACTTCCCGGGACAGGGGGCCGAACACTGAAGCTTTCTTT. This gives the protein CATSRDRGPNTEAFF. The V and J genes are TRBV2 and TRBJ1-1; 12 bases match TRBD1. This CDR3 comprises 15 residues. V lost 10 bases, J lost 1 base, and 7 bases stayed unmatched. Germline-derived CDR1 and CDR2 are SNHLY and FYNNEI.

V and J are TRBV6-5 and TRBJ2-4; D is unresolved. The CDR3 extends over 13 amino acids. The V end lost 6 bases, the J end lost 6 bases, and 12 bases lay between the germline ends. Per germline, CDR1 MNHEY and CDR2 SVGAGI. This chain's CDR3 is CASRSLGSNIQYF. DNA for the CDR3: TGTGCCAGCAGGAGCCTCGGGTCAAACATTCAGTACTTC.

CDR3: CATSWTGGSTDTQYF. Written as DNA, the CDR3 is TGTGCCACTTCTTGGACAGGGGGTAGCACAGATACGCAGTATTTT. The chain combines TRBV7-2 with TRBJ2-3; 10 bases are shared with TRBD1. CDR3 size: 15 residues. The V segment lost 10 bases and the J segment 0 bases; nucleotides outside the gene matches: 7. Germline V CDR1 and CDR2: SGHTA, FQGNSA.

Only one count was recorded for this clone. The chain couples TRBV19 to TRBJ1-1, with D perhaps TRBD1 (6 bases). Trimming stripped 3 bases from V and 2 bases from J, with 34 bases between. In germline, CDR1 is LNHDA, CDR2 SQIVND (reference sequence). The CDR3 contains 22 residues. CDR3 sequence reads: CASSMPEGDAAGSTPGNTEAFF. CDR3 nucleotides: TGTGCCAGTAGTATGCCCGAGGGGGACGCCGCAGGGTCCACCCCCGGCAACACTGAAGCTTTCTTT.

The gene calls are TRBV11-1 and TRBJ2-3, with TRBD1 identical over 8 bases. Germline loops: CDR1 SGHAT, CDR2 FQDESV (reference sequence). The CDR3 is 14 residues long. Trimming took 8 bases from V and 11 from J; bases not matched to a gene: 15. CDR3 in amino acids: CASPCRGQATKQYF. The CDR3 region has the DNA TGTGCCAGCCCCTGTCGGGGACAGGCCACCAAGCAGTATTTT.

The chain links TRBV28 to TRBJ2-7; 10 bases map to TRBD2. CDR3 length equals 13 residues. Germline lookup yields CDR1 MDHEN and CDR2 SYDVKM. The V segment lost 11 bases and the J segment 4 bases; nucleotides outside the gene matches: 8. CDR3 protein: CAGSASGRYEQYF. The CDR3 nucleotides read TGTGCCGGTTCTGCTAGCGGGAGATACGAGCAGTACTTC.